This TCR beta chain is from a study of blood T cell repertoires in COVID-19 (dated by TCRdb to the early 2020s). For the study in its entirety: Collaborator samples came from the United States, Italy and Spain and covered acute and convalescent phases of COVID-19. The material from the prospective study consisted of cDNA or gDNA derived from T cells, B-cell-depleted T cells, or PBMCs. Subjects who had been exposed to COVID-19, were actively infected with it, or had recovered from it provided the deeply sampled blood TCRbeta repertoires that made up the dataset. The repertoires were released in a freely available public database meant as a resource for research on the immune response to SARS-CoV-2. The samples were drawn from the first 160 participants of the ongoing ImmuneRACE study and from 1,200 or so subjects provided by 6 global collaborators. A de-identified subject ID, COVID-19 status, age in years and sex were almost always included in the sample metadata. Where available, HLA class I and class II types were taken from metadata supplied by the sample provider and were not determined by assay-based typing. The full study reports these points: Clinical and demographic metadata were provided uncurated, with the amount varying by source and participant.

TCRbeta CDR3 regions were amplified from genomic DNA by means of the immunoSEQ Assay, a bias-controlled multiplex PCR. In the paper's pipeline: The number of nucleated cells in each sample was estimated by amplification of reference gene primers within the assay. Sequence reads were collapsed and filtered to measure the absolute abundance of every unique TCRbeta CDR3 rearrangement. For each sample, productive Simpson clonality was calculated by taking the square root of Simpson's diversity index across productive rearrangements. The source is immuneACCESS, and TCRdb retained only in-frame sequences with V and J called. Part of the clones is not carried over; for the studies checked, unresolved V genes explain less than half of this, and the remainder is unexplained. Clone size and V and J calls were adopted from that table, with D and trimming inferred from the DNA. The sample contains about 220,000 clones, roughly 87% of them found a single time. 2.6% of the sample comes from the top ten.

Its CDR3 holds 16 amino acids, cysteine through phenylalanine. The entry retains the CDR3 DNA only, 48 bases that are in frame from base 1. Trimming removed 2 bases from V and 1 base from J; the gene matches leave 7 bases unexplained. CDR1 is given as SGHRS and CDR2 as YFSETQ, both from the germline V gene. Participants in the prospective study were enrolled through a virtual design, were aged roughly 18 to 100 years, and lived in 24 United States geographic areas. In the prospective study, participants were assigned to cohorts based on the clinical history participants reported in a screening survey and a study questionnaire. Each participant in the prospective study had whole blood, serum and a nasopharyngeal or oropharyngeal swab collected by mobile phlebotomists. Over an approximately 2-month period, participants in the prospective study had the option of providing additional blood draws and questionnaires. Prospective study blood samples were shipped either frozen or at room temperature before DNA extraction.

About this clone itself: Its antigen is not yet known. Base qualities are not provided; no much larger clone lies one nucleotide away.

The receptor was isolated from a woman in her twenties or thirties with acute COVID-19. The sample comprised PBMCs or T cells enriched from blood (not recorded which). The rearranged segments are TRBV5-1 and TRBJ1-1, with 8 bases matching TRBD1. The DNA sequence is given as TGCGCCAGCAGCTTTTCACAGGGGGGTGGGAACACTGAAGCTTTCTTT. This yields the protein CASSFSQGGGNTEAFF.